Shown below are 3 T cell receptor beta chains from a single sample sequenced in a study of blood T cell dynamics during melanoma immunotherapy. Time point indicated: pre-treatment baseline. This table comes from immunoSEQ multiplex PCR, and its TCRdb copy is limited to in-frame clones, with some not included. The sample has about 12,000 clones, 65% to 85% seen once; the top ten hold 9%. Sequenced material: blood, taken from a patient treated with checkpoint blockade. The receptors were gathered from a human donor with melanoma.

The count of this clone is one. The chain links TRBV6-5 to TRBJ1-1; maybe TRBD1 (5 bases). The CDR3 loop spans 15 amino acids. CDR1 and CDR2 (germline): MNHEY, SVGAGI. V lost 5 bases to trimming and J lost 5 bases, with 18 bases between them. In DNA, the CDR3 is TGTGCCAGCAGTCGCCCCGGGGGGTATTCTACTGAAGCTTTCTTT. Protein product: CASSRPGGYSTEAFF.

This clone was seen more than once but under ten times. The chain's CDR3 is CSVMTGSGNQPQHF. The CDR3 DNA sequence: TGCAGCGTTATGACAGGCAGCGGCAATCAGCCCCAGCATTTT. The chain is built from TRBV29-1 and TRBJ1-5; D is perhaps TRBD1 (6 bases). The CDR3 extends over 14 amino acids. CDR1 and CDR2 from the germline V gene are SQVTM and ANQGSEA. V lost 5 bases, J lost 2 bases, and 13 bases lay in between.

The rearrangement joins TRBV18 to TRBJ1-1, with D possibly matching TRBD1 (5 bases). Germline loops: CDR1 KGHSH, CDR2 LQKENI. V was shortened by 1 base and J by 4 bases, with 10 bases between the two germline ends. CDR3 length equals 14 residues. DNA for the CDR3: TGTGCCAGCTCACCACAAGGGGTTGGCACTGAAGCTTTCTTT. Residues: CASSPQGVGTEAFF.